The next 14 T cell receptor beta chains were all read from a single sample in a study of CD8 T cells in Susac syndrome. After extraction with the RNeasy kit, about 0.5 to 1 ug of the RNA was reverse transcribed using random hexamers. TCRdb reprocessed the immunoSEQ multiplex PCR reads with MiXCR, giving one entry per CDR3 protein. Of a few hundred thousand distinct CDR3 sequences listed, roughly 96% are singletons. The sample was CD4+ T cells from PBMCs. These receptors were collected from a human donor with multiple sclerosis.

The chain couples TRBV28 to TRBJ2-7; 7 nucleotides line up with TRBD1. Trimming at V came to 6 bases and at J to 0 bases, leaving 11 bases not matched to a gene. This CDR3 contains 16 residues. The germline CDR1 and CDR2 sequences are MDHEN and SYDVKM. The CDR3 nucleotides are TGTGCCAGCAGACCAATCCCGGGACAGATCTCCTACGAGCAGTACTTC. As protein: CASRPIPGQISYEQYF.

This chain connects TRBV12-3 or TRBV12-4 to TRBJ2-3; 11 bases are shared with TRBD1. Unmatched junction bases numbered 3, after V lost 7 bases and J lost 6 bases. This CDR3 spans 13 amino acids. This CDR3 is CASKGQGVDTQYF. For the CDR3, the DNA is TGTGCCAGCAAGGGACAGGGGGTGGATACGCAGTATTTT.

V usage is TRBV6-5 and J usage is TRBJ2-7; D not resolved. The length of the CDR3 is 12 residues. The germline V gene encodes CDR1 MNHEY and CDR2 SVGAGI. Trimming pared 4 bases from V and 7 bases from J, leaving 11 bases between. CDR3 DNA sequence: TGTGCCAGCAGTTCGAGGTCTTTTGAGCAGTACTTC. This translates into CASSSRSFEQYF.

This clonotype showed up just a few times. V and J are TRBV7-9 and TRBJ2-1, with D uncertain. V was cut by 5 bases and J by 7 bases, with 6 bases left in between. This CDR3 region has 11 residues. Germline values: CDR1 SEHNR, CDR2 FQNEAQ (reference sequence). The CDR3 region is CASSVGNEQFF. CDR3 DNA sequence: TGTGCCAGCAGCGTGGGAAATGAGCAGTTCTTC.

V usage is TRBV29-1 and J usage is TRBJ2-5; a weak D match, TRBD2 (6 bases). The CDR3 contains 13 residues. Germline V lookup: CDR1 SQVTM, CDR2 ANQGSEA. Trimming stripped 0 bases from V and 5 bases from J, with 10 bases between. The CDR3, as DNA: TGCAGCGTTGAAGATCTAGGGAGGGAGACCCAGTACTTC. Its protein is CSVEDLGRETQYF.

CDR3 DNA sequence: TGCAGTGCTAGACTAGCGGGAACCACATACAATGAGCAGTTCTTC. Its translation: CSARLAGTTYNEQFF. The chain couples TRBV20-1 to TRBJ2-1, with 9 bases lining up with TRBD2. Germline V CDR1 and CDR2: DFQATT, SNEGSKA (reference sequence). This CDR3 has 15 residues. The junction had 6 bases not matched to a gene; V was cut back by 2 bases and J by 4 bases.

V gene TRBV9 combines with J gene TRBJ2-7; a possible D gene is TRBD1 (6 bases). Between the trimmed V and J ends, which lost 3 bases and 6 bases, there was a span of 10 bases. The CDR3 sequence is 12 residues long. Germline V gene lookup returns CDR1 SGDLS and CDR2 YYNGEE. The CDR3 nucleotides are TGTGCCAGCAGCGGGGCAGGGGCCGAGCAGTACTTC. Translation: CASSGAGAEQYF.

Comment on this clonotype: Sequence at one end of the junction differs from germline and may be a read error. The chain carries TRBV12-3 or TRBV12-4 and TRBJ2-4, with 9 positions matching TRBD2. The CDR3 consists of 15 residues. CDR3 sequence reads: CASSVAGEAKNIQYF. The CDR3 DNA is TGTGCCAGCAGTGTAGCGGGAGAGGCCAAAAACATTCAGTACTTC.

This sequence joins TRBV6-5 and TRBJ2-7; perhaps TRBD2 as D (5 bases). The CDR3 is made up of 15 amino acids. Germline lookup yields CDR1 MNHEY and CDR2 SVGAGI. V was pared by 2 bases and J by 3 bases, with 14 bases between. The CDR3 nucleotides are TGTGCCAGCAGTTACCTACTAGATCGCGACTACGAGCAGTACTTC. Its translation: CASSYLLDRDYEQYF.

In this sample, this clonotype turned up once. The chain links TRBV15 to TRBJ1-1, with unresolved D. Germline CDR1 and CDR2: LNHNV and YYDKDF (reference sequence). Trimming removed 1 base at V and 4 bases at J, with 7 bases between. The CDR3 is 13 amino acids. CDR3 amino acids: CATSRGVSTEAFF. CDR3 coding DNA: TGTGCCACCAGCAGAGGGGTGAGCACTGAAGCTTTCTTT.

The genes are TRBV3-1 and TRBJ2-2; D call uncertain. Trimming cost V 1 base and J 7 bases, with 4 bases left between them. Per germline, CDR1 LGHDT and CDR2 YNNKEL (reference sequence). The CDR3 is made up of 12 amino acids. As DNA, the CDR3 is TGTGCCAGCAGCCAAGGACTCGGGGAGCTGTTTTTT. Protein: CASSQGLGELFF.

CDR3 amino acids: CASSLADHEQYF. The CDR3 nucleotides read TGTGCCAGCAGCTTAGCTGACCACGAGCAGTACTTC. The chain links TRBV7-9 to TRBJ2-7; no firm D call. Looked up from germline, CDR1 is SEHNR and CDR2 is FQNEAQ (reference sequence). Deletions cut 0 bases from V and 5 bases from J, with 5 bases between. This CDR3 has 12 amino acids.

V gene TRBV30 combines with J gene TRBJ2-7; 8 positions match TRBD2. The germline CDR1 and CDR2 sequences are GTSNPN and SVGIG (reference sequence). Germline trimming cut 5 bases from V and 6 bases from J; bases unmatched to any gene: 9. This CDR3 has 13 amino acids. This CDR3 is CAWGLAPSAEQYF. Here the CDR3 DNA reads TGTGCCTGGGGACTAGCCCCGTCAGCCGAGCAGTACTTC.

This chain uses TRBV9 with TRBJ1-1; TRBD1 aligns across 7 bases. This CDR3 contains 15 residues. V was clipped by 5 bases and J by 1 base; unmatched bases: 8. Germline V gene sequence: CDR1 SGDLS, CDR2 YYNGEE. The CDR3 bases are TGTGCCAGCAGTTTACAGGGGAATAGGAACACTGAAGCTTTCTTT. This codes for CASSLQGNRNTEAFF.